Included here is one T cell receptor (beta chain) sequence, with context. Its cognate antigen is unknown. TCRdb keeps only in-frame clones here, not all; method: immunoSEQ multiplex PCR. The sample includes about 110,000 clones, about nine tenths of them seen just once. In every patient, relapse followed autologous stem cell transplantation, while exposure to brentuximab vedotin differed. The sample comes from a study of PD-1 blockade in classical Hodgkin lymphoma. Whole-study findings and limits: Reasons behind the repertoire differences stay unclear, perhaps disease activity or earlier therapy. Compared with healthy donors, newly diagnosed patients reportedly showed lower baseline TCR diversity.

J was trimmed by 2 bases and V by 4 bases; bases with no gene match: 4. This CDR3 contains 14 residues. CDR1 SGHNT and CDR2 YYREEE come from the germline V gene (reference sequence). J is TRBJ2-7 and V is TRBV5-4; TRBD2 matches 9 bases. The TCR sequence derives from a human donor with classical Hodgkin lymphoma. The material sequenced was peripheral blood mononuclear cells (PBMCs), taken before the second cycle of nivolumab. The CDR3 DNA reads TGTGCCAGCAGCCGGGGACTAGCTACCTACGAGCAGTACTTC. Translation gives CASSRGLATYEQYF.